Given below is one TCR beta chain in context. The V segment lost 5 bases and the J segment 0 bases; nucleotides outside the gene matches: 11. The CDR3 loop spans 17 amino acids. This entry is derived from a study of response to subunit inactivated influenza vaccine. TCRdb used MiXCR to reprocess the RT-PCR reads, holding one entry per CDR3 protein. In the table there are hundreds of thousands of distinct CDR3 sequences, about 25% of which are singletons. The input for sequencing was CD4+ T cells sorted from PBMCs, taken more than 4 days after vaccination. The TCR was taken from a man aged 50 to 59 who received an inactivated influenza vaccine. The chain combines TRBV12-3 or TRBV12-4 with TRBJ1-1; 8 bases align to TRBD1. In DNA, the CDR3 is TGTGCCAGCAGTACGACAGGGGCGAACAAGATGAACACTGAAGCTTTCTTT. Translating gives CASSTTGANKMNTEAFF.